This T cell receptor (beta chain) was captured by sequencing in a study of shared clonotypes between healthy human individuals. Worth noting for this clone: This sequence may be a read error, since a much larger clone differs from it by one base.

V was pared by 1 base and J by 6 bases, with 14 bases between. The CDR3 covers 14 residues. CDR1 and CDR2 from the germline V gene are SGHRS and YFSETQ. Profiled with immunoSEQ multiplex PCR; TCRdb holds only in-frame clones, not every one. The sample contains hundreds of thousands of clones, around 74% of which appear only once. The chain carries TRBV5-1 and TRBJ2-7, with D maybe TRBD1 (6 bases). Sequencing input: memory CD4+ T cells sorted from blood. Subset specified: CD45RA-negative fraction. The clonotype comes from a young man in good health. The CDR3 loop reads CASSLTPTRGEQYF. The CDR3 nucleotides are TGCGCCAGCAGCTTGACCCCTACCAGGGGCGAGCAGTACTTC.